This record looks at one TCR beta chain sequence and its context. No antigen is known for it. Assay: immunoSEQ multiplex PCR; the TCRdb copy retains only in-frame clones and omits some. The sample includes around 120,000 clones, about nine tenths of them seen just once. This sample was included in a study of T cell responses to AZD1222 COVID-19 vaccine. Findings and limits, study-wide: Only a handful of AZD1222 recipients, several in all, had baseline seropositivity. Spike as a whole was targeted by vaccine-associated CD4 TCRs, dominant at 160-218 and 743-854. The donor group comprised mostly white British people and more females; the analysis possibly underestimated clonal diversity.

J lost 4 bases, V lost 5 bases, and 8 bases had no gene match. CDR3 length: 16 residues. CDR1 and CDR2 (germline): SGHTA, FQGNSA. The TCR comes from an adult in good health. The chain is built from TRBV7-2 and TRBJ1-2, with TRBD1 matching 12 bases. The specimen was peripheral blood, collected on day 0 of AZD1222 vaccination. CDR3 nucleotide sequence: TGTGCCAGCAGCCAAGGGGGACAGGGGGCGATCTATGGCTACACCTTC. Its translation: CASSQGGQGAIYGYTF.